This is a list of T cell receptor beta chains from one sample in a study of cytomegalovirus exposure and HLA in healthy donors. The table came from immunoSEQ multiplex PCR; TCRdb's copy has only in-frame clones and leaves some out. This sample has 150,000 to 200,000 clones, with about three quarters found just once. Sequenced: PBMCs. The origin of the receptors is a man in his forties in good health and CMV-seropositive. Each CDR3 is given with its conserved first and last residue. Each record gives: V gene, clone size, D gene, J gene, CDR3 protein, CDR3 DNA. A D gene is named only where the DNA matches it firmly. Some rows have no size entry. The others give once, few or many, or a class for an expanded clone.

V gene: TRBV6-5; clone size: .; D gene: .; J gene: TRBJ1-2; CDR3 protein: CASSYSGGPYGYTF; CDR3 DNA: TGTGCCAGCAGTTACTCGGGGGGGCCCTATGGCTACACCTTC
V gene: TRBV27; clone size: once; D gene: .; J gene: TRBJ2-1; CDR3 protein: CASSLGVLGNNEQFF; CDR3 DNA: TGTGCCAGCAGTTTAGGGGTACTAGGAAACAATGAGCAGTTCTTC
V gene: TRBV6-1; clone size: .; D gene: .; J gene: TRBJ1-1; CDR3 protein: CASSEAADRRYTEAFF; CDR3 DNA: TGTGCCAGCAGTGAAGCGGCAGACAGGAGGTACACTGAAGCTTTCTTT
V gene: TRBV5-1; clone size: .; D gene: TRBD1; J gene: TRBJ2-3; CDR3 protein: CASSFGTVTDTQYF; CDR3 DNA: TGCGCCAGCAGCTTCGGGACAGTCACAGATACGCAGTATTTT
V gene: TRBV30; clone size: .; D gene: .; J gene: TRBJ1-5; CDR3 protein: CAWSKGRAQPQHF; CDR3 DNA: TGTGCCTGGAGTAAAGGGAGGGCTCAGCCCCAGCATTTT
V gene: TRBV6-1; clone size: .; D gene: TRBD2; J gene: TRBJ2-3; CDR3 protein: CASGGGSTDTQYF; CDR3 DNA: TGTGCCAGCGGGGGGGGTAGCACAGATACGCAGTATTTT
V gene: TRBV5-4; clone size: .; D gene: TRBD1; J gene: TRBJ2-1; CDR3 protein: CASSLDRGLGEQFF; CDR3 DNA: TGTGCCAGCAGCTTGGACAGGGGGCTGGGTGAGCAGTTCTTC
V gene: TRBV5-1; clone size: few; D gene: .; J gene: TRBJ2-1; CDR3 protein: CASSLGGTQRNRFF; CDR3 DNA: TGCGCCAGCAGCTTGGGGGGGACTCAACGGAATCGGTTCTTC
V gene: TRBV19; clone size: .; D gene: .; J gene: TRBJ2-5; CDR3 protein: CASSIQAGGETQYF; CDR3 DNA: TGTGCCAGTAGTATTCAGGCAGGGGGGGAGACCCAGTACTTC
V gene: TRBV7-2; clone size: few; D gene: .; J gene: TRBJ2-7; CDR3 protein: CASSEAGGRTYEQYF; CDR3 DNA: TGTGCCAGCAGCGAAGCGGGTGGCCGAACCTACGAGCAGTACTTC
V gene: TRBV5-6; clone size: .; D gene: TRBD2; J gene: TRBJ2-1; CDR3 protein: CASSLAGTSGVF; CDR3 DNA: TGTGCCAGCAGCTTGGCCGGGACTAGCGGGGTCTTC
V gene: TRBV7-6; clone size: .; D gene: .; J gene: TRBJ2-1; CDR3 protein: CASSLGWAGSSYNEQFF; CDR3 DNA: TGTGCCAGCAGCTTAGGGTGGGCGGGGAGCTCCTACAATGAGCAGTTCTTC
V gene: TRBV11-1; clone size: once; D gene: .; J gene: TRBJ2-5; CDR3 protein: CASSPGGRLGEEETQYF; CDR3 DNA: TGTGCCAGCAGCCCTGGAGGGCGGTTAGGGGAAGAAGAGACCCAGTACTTC
V gene: TRBV6-5; clone size: .; D gene: .; J gene: TRBJ2-7; CDR3 protein: CASSSEPGLSYEQYF; CDR3 DNA: TGTGCCAGCAGTTCGGAGCCGGGACTCTCCTACGAGCAGTACTTC
V gene: TRBV6-1; clone size: once; D gene: .; J gene: TRBJ2-7; CDR3 protein: CASSDFWADYEQYF; CDR3 DNA: TGTGCCAGCAGTGATTTCTGGGCAGACTACGAGCAGTACTTC
V gene: TRBV27; clone size: .; D gene: .; J gene: TRBJ1-3; CDR3 protein: CASSSGFTGNTIYF; CDR3 DNA: TGTGCCAGCAGTTCAGGGTTTACTGGAAACACCATATATTTT
V gene: TRBV5-1; clone size: .; D gene: TRBD2; J gene: TRBJ2-1; CDR3 protein: CASSLELAGGRNEQFF; CDR3 DNA: TGCGCCAGCAGCTTAGAACTAGCGGGAGGGCGGAATGAGCAGTTCTTC
V gene: TRBV7-3; clone size: .; D gene: TRBD1; J gene: TRBJ1-1; CDR3 protein: CASSLTGTGKAFF; CDR3 DNA: TGTGCCAGCAGCTTAACAGGGACAGGGAAGGCTTTCTTT
V gene: TRBV27; clone size: .; D gene: .; J gene: TRBJ1-1; CDR3 protein: CASSLNRVRTEAFF; CDR3 DNA: TGTGCCAGCAGTTTAAACAGGGTGAGGACTGAAGCTTTCTTT
V gene: TRBV9; clone size: .; D gene: .; J gene: TRBJ2-2; CDR3 protein: CASSAYPTPGELFF; CDR3 DNA: TGTGCCAGCAGCGCCTACCCCACCCCCGGGGAGCTGTTTTTT
V gene: TRBV30; clone size: .; D gene: TRBD1; J gene: TRBJ2-1; CDR3 protein: CAWEIGTGYFGEQFF; CDR3 DNA: TGTGCCTGGGAGATCGGGACAGGGTATTTCGGTGAGCAGTTCTTC
V gene: TRBV29-1; clone size: once; D gene: .; J gene: TRBJ2-1; CDR3 protein: CSGGRTLVNNEQFF; CDR3 DNA: TGCAGCGGCGGAAGGACATTGGTGAACAATGAGCAGTTCTTC
V gene: TRBV30; clone size: few; D gene: .; J gene: TRBJ1-4; CDR3 protein: CAWSVQGTMGKLFF; CDR3 DNA: TGTGCCTGGAGTGTACAGGGCACAATGGGAAAACTGTTTTTT
V gene: TRBV18; clone size: .; D gene: TRBD2; J gene: TRBJ2-3; CDR3 protein: CASSPGLAGGLDTQYF; CDR3 DNA: TGTGCCAGCTCACCCGGACTAGCGGGAGGGCTGGATACGCAGTATTTT
V gene: TRBV5-1; clone size: .; D gene: .; J gene: TRBJ2-1; CDR3 protein: CASSPALSSYNEQFF; CDR3 DNA: TGCGCCAGCAGCCCCGCCCTGAGCTCCTACAATGAGCAGTTCTTC
V gene: TRBV5-1; clone size: .; D gene: TRBD1; J gene: TRBJ2-6; CDR3 protein: CASSPGQEAGANGLTF; CDR3 DNA: TGCGCCAGCAGCCCCGGACAGGAGGCTGGGGCCAACGGCCTGACTTTC